The rows below give T cell receptor beta chains drawn from one sample of a study of cytomegalovirus exposure and HLA in healthy donors. The protocol was immunoSEQ multiplex PCR, while the TCRdb copy is restricted to in-frame clones and leaves out a portion. There are under 200,000 clones in the sample; about 64% occur only once, and approximately 1.5% lies in the top ten. Material: PBMCs. These receptors came from a man aged 50 to 59 in good health and CMV-seronegative. The CDR3 runs from the conserved cysteine through the conserved F or W. D genes are given only for firm matches. Rows may omit the clone size; those that give it use once, few, many or a size class.

D gene,J gene,V gene,clone size,CDR3 protein,CDR3 DNA
NA,TRBJ1-1,TRBV10-3,NA,CAISESEGMNTEAFF,TGTGCCATCAGTGAGTCGGAGGGGATGAACACTGAAGCTTTCTTT
TRBD2,TRBJ2-1,TRBV7-6,NA,CASSLFSGGYEQFF,TGTGCCAGCAGCTTATTTAGCGGGGGCTATGAGCAGTTCTTC
NA,TRBJ2-2,TRBV10-1,NA,CASSAKQGRENTGELFF,TGCGCCAGCAGTGCAAAACAGGGGCGGGAGAACACCGGGGAGCTGTTTTTT
TRBD1,TRBJ1-1,TRBV6-6,NA,CATTLGQGARSTEAFF,TGTGCCACTACCTTGGGCCAGGGGGCGCGGAGCACTGAAGCTTTCTTT
NA,TRBJ1-6,TRBV5-6,NA,CASSLTGNSPLHF,TGTGCCAGCAGCTTGACAGGGAATTCACCCCTCCACTTT
NA,TRBJ1-2,TRBV27,NA,CASRGQQARGGYTF,TGTGCCAGCAGGGGCCAACAGGCACGGGGGGGCTACACCTTC
NA,TRBJ2-2,TRBV19,NA,CASRRENTGELFF,TGTGCCAGTAGGAGGGAGAACACCGGGGAGCTGTTTTTT
TRBD2,TRBJ2-5,TRBV7-2,NA,CASSLGGLAGGPETQYF,TGTGCCAGCAGCTTAGGGGGACTAGCGGGGGGGCCGGAGACCCAGTACTTC
NA,TRBJ2-3,TRBV12-5,NA,CASGLEGDTQYF,TGTGCTAGTGGTTTGGAGGGGGATACGCAGTATTTT
NA,TRBJ1-5,TRBV18,NA,CASSPWEGSQPQHF,TGTGCCAGCTCACCTTGGGAGGGATCCCAGCCCCAGCATTTT
TRBD2,TRBJ2-1,TRBV2,NA,CASSEGLAGGLSYNEQFF,TGTGCCAGCAGTGAAGGGCTAGCGGGGGGCCTCTCCTACAATGAGCAGTTCTTC
NA,TRBJ1-1,TRBV4-3,NA,CASSQDPQGGSIGGARAFF,TGCGCCAGCAGCCAAGATCCTCAGGGCGGTTCGATCGGAGGGGCGAGAGCTTTCTTT
TRBD1,TRBJ2-7,TRBV7-3,NA,CASSSAGTGSHEQYF,TGTGCCAGCAGCTCCGCCGGGACAGGGAGCCACGAGCAGTACTTC
TRBD1,TRBJ2-1,TRBV25-1,NA,CASSRGQSSYNEQFF,TGTGCCAGCAGCCGGGGACAGAGCTCCTACAATGAGCAGTTCTTC
TRBD1,TRBJ1-2,TRBV7-9,few,CASSRQGTNYGYTF,TGTGCCAGCAGCCGACAGGGAACTAACTATGGCTACACCTTC
NA,TRBJ1-1,TRBV5-1,NA,CASSLSQGNTEAFF,TGCGCCAGCAGCTTGAGCCAGGGAAACACTGAAGCTTTCTTT